This is a list of T cell receptor beta chains from one sample in a study of blood T cells in healthy people across ages. Using its own MiXCR run on the 5' RACE reads, TCRdb lists one record per CDR3 protein. The table has 900,000 to 950,000 distinct CDR3 sequences, about 29% seen once. These same records also appear under a second study, on T cells of mothers and their children.

The sample comprised blood. All receptors derive from a middle-aged woman in good health. Each CDR3 is given with its conserved first and last residue. The D gene is left open where the match is weak. Expanded clones get a size class; other rows say once, few or many, or leave the size out.

TRBD2 | many | TRBJ2-7 | TRBV5-5 | TGTGCCAGCAGCTTGGGTGGGACTAGCGACTACGAGCAGTACTTC | CASSLGGTSDYEQYF
- | - | TRBJ1-1 | TRBV14 | TGTGCCAGCAGCCAAGAAGTCAGGGCTGAAGCTTTCTTT | CASSQEVRAEAFF
TRBD1 | few | TRBJ1-6 | TRBV5-6 | TGTGCCAGCAGCTTGTACAGGGGTAATTCACCCCTCCACTTT | CASSLYRGNSPLHF
TRBD1 | - | TRBJ1-6 | TRBV30 | TGTGCCCATAAGAGAGGGACAGGAAATTCACCCCTCCACTTT | CAHKRGTGNSPLHF
- | - | TRBJ2-7 | TRBV5-1 | TGCACCAGCAGCTTGCAGAGACCTCGGGACGAGCAGTACTTC | CTSSLQRPRDEQYF
- | few | TRBJ1-1 | TRBV7-6 | TGTGCCAGCAGCTTAACGTCCCAGGCGAAGAGCACTGAAGCTTTCTTT | CASSLTSQAKSTEAFF
TRBD2 | - | TRBJ2-1 | TRBV7-2 | TGTGCCAGCAGCCTCCGGACTAGCGGGGGCCTCGTCAATGAGCAGTTCTTC | CASSLRTSGGLVNEQFF
- | few | TRBJ2-1 | TRBV7-3 | TGTGCCAGCAGCTTAAGCTCTTGGAGGGACAATGAGCAGTTCTTC | CASSLSSWRDNEQFF
- | few | TRBJ1-2 | TRBV6-6 | TGTGCCAGCAGTTATGATGGCTACACCTTC | CASSYDGYTF
TRBD2 | - | TRBJ2-1 | TRBV7-9 | TGTGCCAGCAAACTACCGAAAGCGGGGTTCCTTCTCTCCTACAATGAGCAGTTCTTC | CASKLPKAGFLLSYNEQFF
TRBD1 | few | TRBJ2-2 | TRBV9 | TGTGCCAGCAGCGGACAGGGTACGAACACCGGGGAGCTGTTTTTT | CASSGQGTNTGELFF
- | few | TRBJ2-7 | TRBV14 | TGTGCCAGCAGCTGGGGGGGCTCCCAAGGTGGCGAGCAGTACTTC | CASSWGGSQGGEQYF
- | - | TRBJ1-5 | TRBV4-3 | TGCGCCAGCAGTCAAGATCAGGGTCAGTCCCAGCATTTT | CASSQDQGQSQHF
- | few | TRBJ1-6 | TRBV7-2 | TGTGCCAGCAGCTTAGAAGCGGCCGGCGCGGGTCATTCACCCCTCCACTTT | CASSLEAAGAGHSPLHF
- | - | TRBJ2-3 | TRBV20-1 | TGCAGTGCTAGTGGACCGCAAGGCACAGATACGCAGTATTTT | CSASGPQGTDTQYF
- | - | TRBJ1-2 | TRBV14 | TGTGCCAGCAGCCAAGGACAGACACTACTCTATGGCTACACCTTC | CASSQGQTLLYGYTF
- | many | TRBJ1-2 | TRBV20-1 | TGCAGTGCTACTAAATCCAGTAACTATGGCTACACCTTC | CSATKSSNYGYTF
TRBD2 | many | TRBJ2-4 | TRBV3-1 | TGTGCCAGCAGCCCGTGGCTCGGACTAGGTCTTCACATTCAGTACTTC | CASSPWLGLGLHIQYF
TRBD2 | few | TRBJ2-1 | TRBV12-3/TRBV12-4 | TGTGCCAGCACCGACATCAGACTAGCGGGGGTCCATGAGCAGTTCTTC | CASTDIRLAGVHEQFF
TRBD1 | few | TRBJ2-6 | TRBV5-1 | TGCGCCAGCAGCGGGGGGACAGGGCCCTCTGGGGCCAACGTCCTGACTTTC | CASSGGTGPSGANVLTF
TRBD1 | few | TRBJ1-2 | TRBV29-1 | TGCAGCGTGGCCGGGACAGGGGAGCAGAGTGGTTACACCTTC | CSVAGTGEQSGYTF
TRBD2 | many | TRBJ2-7 | TRBV20-1 | TGCAGTGCTAGGGGGGCGGGGGGACGATATAGAGAGCAGTACTTC | CSARGAGGRYREQYF
- | once | TRBJ2-7 | TRBV7-8 | TGTGCCAGCATCCTATCTACAGGGTTTCCCTACGAGCAGTACTTC | CASILSTGFPYEQYF
TRBD1 | - | TRBJ2-7 | TRBV5-1 | TGCGCCAGCAGTTCGGGACAGGGGGCCGCCTACGAGCAGTACTTC | CASSSGQGAAYEQYF
TRBD1 | many | TRBJ2-4 | TRBV20-1 | TGCAGTGCTAACGGACAGGGGGCCAAAAACATTCAGTACTTC | CSANGQGAKNIQYF
- | - | TRBJ2-1 | TRBV7-9 | TGTGCCAGCAGCCCCAGGGGAACTCTTCAGAATGAGCAGTTCTTC | CASSPRGTLQNEQFF
- | - | TRBJ2-4 | TRBV9 | TGTGCCAGCCATTCGGGGGGCCAGGGCAATGAGCAGTACTTC | CASHSGGQGNEQYF
- | few | TRBJ1-1 | TRBV12-3/TRBV12-4 | TGTGCCAGCAGCTCACGGACAGTGGACACTGAAGCTTTCTTT | CASSSRTVDTEAFF
- | few | TRBJ2-1 | TRBV19 | TGTGCCAGTAGTATCCAGCGCAGCTCCTACAATGAGCAGTTCTTC | CASSIQRSSYNEQFF
- | few | TRBJ2-2 | TRBV7-3 | TGTGCCTGCAGCTTACAGTCTTGGGACAACGCGAACACCGGGGAGCTGTTTTTT | CACSLQSWDNANTGELFF
- | - | TRBJ1-6 | TRBV7-2 | TGTGCCAGCAGCTTAATCGGGTCCGTTTCGGAGTCACCCCTCCACTTT | CASSLIGSVSESPLHF
TRBD1 | - | TRBJ2-5 | TRBV11-2 | TGTGCCAGCAGCTTAGCCTACAGGGGTGTTGAGACCCAGTACTTC | CASSLAYRGVETQYF
TRBD1 | few | TRBJ2-1 | TRBV4-1 | TGCGCCAGCAGCCGGACAGGGTTTGGCAATGAGCAGTTCTTC | CASSRTGFGNEQFF